The rows below give T cell receptor beta chains drawn from one sample of a study of blood T cell repertoires in COVID-19. The protocol was immunoSEQ multiplex PCR, while the TCRdb copy is restricted to in-frame clones and leaves out a portion. This sample yields approximately 190,000 clones, of which around nine tenths are seen a single time; roughly 6.2% belongs to the top ten. Material: peripheral blood. These receptors were collected from a woman in her 40s who had recovered from COVID-19. CDR3s include the opening cysteine and the closing phenylalanine or tryptophan.

15	TRBV29-1	TRBJ2-3	CSVEDRGRASDTQYF
16	TRBV5-1	TRBJ1-1	CASSFPERTGHTEAFF
14	TRBV15	TRBJ1-2	CATSSYPGRRGYTF
11	TRBV14	TRBJ2-7	CASSHGYEQYF
13	TRBV19	TRBJ1-5	CASCDRGHQPQHF
13	TRBV12-3/TRBV12-4	TRBJ2-7	CASSGTGGGEQYF
15	TRBV5-1	TRBJ2-7	CASSPSGTGVREQYF
14	TRBV11-2	TRBJ2-7	CASSLVTGPYEQYF
16	TRBV16	TRBJ1-1	CASSQFPPNDGTEAFF
15	TRBV5-1	TRBJ2-1	CASSAGTLTYNEQFF
14	TRBV5-1	TRBJ2-1	CASSPTATYNEQFF
14	TRBV5-1	TRBJ2-7	CASSPGTGDYEQYF
15	TRBV20-1	TRBJ1-1	CSASTQGGWDTEAFF
16	TRBV24-1	TRBJ2-2	CATSDPSGLRTGELFF
13	TRBV28	TRBJ2-7	CASKTGGTDEQYF
15	TRBV18	TRBJ1-1	CASSPLQGMNTEAFF
13	TRBV29-1	TRBJ1-1	CSVSTGGSTEAFF
15	TRBV7-7	TRBJ2-1	CASSQTSGRDNEQFF
15	TRBV6-6	TRBJ1-1	CASSREGGANTEAFF
15	TRBV7-9	TRBJ2-3	CASSLTGGSTDTQYF
15	TRBV5-1	TRBJ2-5	CASSLGGVIQETQYF
13	TRBV27	TRBJ1-5	CASRDRRDQPQHF
15	TRBV7-3	TRBJ2-2	CASSLTSGSVGELFF
15	TRBV11-3	TRBJ2-2	CASSRTSTTTGELFF
13	TRBV18	TRBJ1-1	CASYEGQHPEAFF
20	TRBV4-1	TRBJ2-1	CASSQDTGLAGFQGYNEQFF
17	TRBV27	TRBJ1-2	CASSLSSFGEVHYGYTF
16	TRBV6-1	TRBJ2-1	CASSATGGASYNEQFF
13	TRBV5-6	TRBJ2-7	CASSYRRDYEQYF
12	TRBV30	TRBJ1-2	CAWNRDRGGYTF
16	TRBV28	TRBJ2-1	CASTLRGGQRRNEQFF
15	TRBV3-1/TRBV3-2	TRBJ2-2	CASSQDPRSTGELFF
11	TRBV29-1	TRBJ1-2	CSVNYNYGYTF
16	TRBV6-1	TRBJ2-1	CASSEAPGDAYYEQFF
13	TRBV6-5	TRBJ2-2	CASIPGLTGELFF
17	TRBV27	TRBJ1-2	CASSLNSQGAPYYGYTF
16	TRBV6-5	TRBJ1-4	CASSYSLRGVSEKLFF
15	TRBV7-2	TRBJ2-3	CASSLAGLYTDTQYF
15	TRBV19	TRBJ2-1	CASGTSASSYNEQFF
15	TRBV6-5	TRBJ2-7	CASSYSNALGYEQYF
13	TRBV27	TRBJ1-1	CASSGRADTEAFF
15	TRBV5-1	TRBJ2-1	CASSLSGKSYNEQFF
14	TRBV2	TRBJ1-6	CASRRTGGFSPLHF
12	TRBV5-8	TRBJ2-3	CASSRQTDTQYF
14	TRBV18	TRBJ2-7	CASSPGDSAYEQYF
15	TRBV2	TRBJ2-3	CASSDGLAGTDTQYF
12	TRBV30	TRBJ1-2	CAWSGGPAGYTF
12	TRBV6-5	TRBJ1-1	CASILANTEAFF
12	TRBV3-1/TRBV3-2	TRBJ1-1	CASSYMNTEAFF
11	TRBV7-2	TRBJ1-1	CASSFSSEAFF
16	TRBV2	TRBJ1-5	CASREQTGISNQPQHF
17	TRBV19	TRBJ2-6	CASSIGRRSSGANVLTF
14	TRBV7-8	TRBJ1-1	CASLPQGKNTEAFF